This TCR beta chain derives from a study of shared clonotypes between healthy human individuals. Produced via immunoSEQ multiplex PCR; TCRdb's table is partial and in-frame only. This sample has approximately 1,500,000 clones, with roughly 97% found just once. Germline V gene lookup returns CDR1 SGHRS and CDR2 YFSETQ. V was trimmed by 4 bases and J by 11 bases, leaving 21 bases between them. This CDR3 is 14 amino acids long. This clonotype originated in a man aged 30 to 45 in good health. The material sequenced was naive CD4+ T cells sorted from blood. Subset defined: CD45RA+ positively selected. The chain carries TRBV5-1 and TRBJ1-1, with D possibly matching TRBD1 (5 bases). DNA for the CDR3: TGCGCCAGCAGCCCATCGGGACGTACTTCTTTGGCTTTCTTT. This translates into CASSPSGRTSLAFF. Based on the CDR3 plus reference TRBV5-1 and TRBJ1-1, the full variable domain is KAGVTQTPRYLIKTRGQQVTLSCSPISGHRSVSWYQQTPGQGLQFLFEYFSETQRNKGNFPGRFSGRQFSNSRSEMNVSTLELGDSALYLCASSPSGRTSLAFFGQGTRLTVV.